The rows below give T cell receptor beta chains drawn from one sample of a study of PD-1 blockade in classical Hodgkin lymphoma. Clones were read by immunoSEQ multiplex PCR, and TCRdb kept only the in-frame ones, dropping some. Of roughly 13,000 clones listed, roughly 86% are singletons. The sequencing here drew on peripheral blood mononuclear cells (PBMCs), taken at baseline. All receptors come from a human donor with classical Hodgkin lymphoma. CDR3s include the opening cysteine and the closing phenylalanine or tryptophan. Fields, in order: D gene, V gene, clone size, J gene, CDR3 DNA, CDR3 protein. A D gene is named only where the DNA matches it firmly. Size values are once, few and many counts, or a class for expanded clones, and some rows have none.

D: TRBD2; V: TRBV9; size: few; J: TRBJ2-7; DNA: TGTGCCAGCAGCCTCGGGACTAGCGGGAGGGCCCTCTACGAGCAGTACTTC; CDR3: CASSLGTSGRALYEQYF
D: TRBD2; V: TRBV28; size: -; J: TRBJ2-7; DNA: TGTGCCAGCAGTTATAGCGGGAGGGCCAGCTACGAGCAGTACTTC; CDR3: CASSYSGRASYEQYF
D: -; V: TRBV28; size: -; J: TRBJ1-2; DNA: TGTGCCAGCAGTCCAGCTAGGACCTCGGCAGGAGGCTACACCTTC; CDR3: CASSPARTSAGGYTF
D: -; V: TRBV7-9; size: -; J: TRBJ2-2; DNA: TGTGCCAGCAGCTTGGGGAATTCGAACACCGGGGAGCTGTTTTTT; CDR3: CASSLGNSNTGELFF
D: -; V: TRBV6-4; size: -; J: TRBJ1-1; DNA: TGTGCCAGCAGGGATACAGACCGGAACACTGAAGCTTTCTTT; CDR3: CASRDTDRNTEAFF
D: -; V: TRBV27; size: -; J: TRBJ1-4; DNA: TGTGCCAGCAGTCCAATACAGTCAACTAATGAAAAACTGTTTTTT; CDR3: CASSPIQSTNEKLFF
D: -; V: TRBV27; size: -; J: TRBJ1-1; DNA: TGTGCCAGCACTCTAAAGCAGGGATTGACTGAAGCTTTCTTT; CDR3: CASTLKQGLTEAFF
D: TRBD1; V: TRBV28; size: few; J: TRBJ1-2; DNA: TGTGCCAGCAGTCTCACGACAGGGGTAGGCTACACCTTC; CDR3: CASSLTTGVGYTF
D: TRBD1; V: TRBV28; size: -; J: TRBJ2-4; DNA: TGTGCCAGCAGCCCGAGACAGGGGTTTCTAGCAGTAGACAAAAACATTCAGTACTTC; CDR3: CASSPRQGFLAVDKNIQYF
D: TRBD2; V: TRBV13; size: -; J: TRBJ2-7; DNA: TGTGCCAGCAGCTTAGAGAGCGGGGGGACGACCTACGAGCAGTACTTC; CDR3: CASSLESGGTTYEQYF
D: TRBD2; V: TRBV4-1; size: -; J: TRBJ2-7; DNA: TGCGCCAGCAGCCTTACTAGCGGGAGCTTAAACGAGCAGTACTTC; CDR3: CASSLTSGSLNEQYF
D: TRBD1; V: TRBV27; size: -; J: TRBJ1-2; DNA: TGTGCCAGCAGCCAGGGGGCGGCTGGCTACACCTTC; CDR3: CASSQGAAGYTF
D: -; V: TRBV30; size: -; J: TRBJ2-1; DNA: TGTGCCTGGAGTGTGAGTCCGCTCGCCTACAATGAGCAGTTCTTC; CDR3: CAWSVSPLAYNEQFF
D: -; V: TRBV5-1; size: -; J: TRBJ2-1; DNA: TGCGCCAGCAGTTTCGACTCCTTCCTCGGTGAGCAGTTCTTC; CDR3: CASSFDSFLGEQFF
D: TRBD1; V: TRBV4-2; size: -; J: TRBJ1-5; DNA: TGTGCCAGCAGCCAAGAAGGGGGCCGGAAGAATCAGCCCCAGCATTTT; CDR3: CASSQEGGRKNQPQHF
D: -; V: TRBV6-1; size: -; J: TRBJ2-3; DNA: TGTGCCAGCAGTTCAGGGGTCCCCACAGATACGCAGTATTTT; CDR3: CASSSGVPTDTQYF
D: TRBD1; V: TRBV27; size: -; J: TRBJ1-3; DNA: TGTGCCAGCAGGTCTCAGGGGGCGGCGGAAAACACCATATATTTT; CDR3: CASRSQGAAENTIYF
D: -; V: TRBV28; size: -; J: TRBJ1-2; DNA: TGTGCCAGCAGGCGGGCGGGGCATCTTGTGAACTATGGCTACACCTTC; CDR3: CASRRAGHLVNYGYTF
D: -; V: TRBV11-3; size: -; J: TRBJ2-7; DNA: TGTGCCAGCAGCTTAGAGAAGGGAGGGGGAACGTACGAGCAGTACTTC; CDR3: CASSLEKGGGTYEQYF
D: -; V: TRBV7-2; size: -; J: TRBJ1-2; DNA: TGTGCCAGCAGCTCACAGGGAAGCGGTGGCTACACCTTC; CDR3: CASSSQGSGGYTF
D: -; V: TRBV11-2; size: -; J: TRBJ2-3; DNA: TGTGCCAGCAGCTTAGATTTAGGGGCCCAGCAGTATTTT; CDR3: CASSLDLGAQQYF